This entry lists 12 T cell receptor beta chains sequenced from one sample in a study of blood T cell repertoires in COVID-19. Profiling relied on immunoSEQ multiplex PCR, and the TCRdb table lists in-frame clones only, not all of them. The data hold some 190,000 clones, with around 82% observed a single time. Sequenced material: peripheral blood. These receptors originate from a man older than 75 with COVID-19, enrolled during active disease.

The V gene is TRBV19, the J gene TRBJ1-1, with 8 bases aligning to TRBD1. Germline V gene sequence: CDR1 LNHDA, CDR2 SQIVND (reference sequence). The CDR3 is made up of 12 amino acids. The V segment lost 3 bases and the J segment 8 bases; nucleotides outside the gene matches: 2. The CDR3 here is CASSIWTGEAFF. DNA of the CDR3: TGTGCCAGTAGTATTTGGACAGGGGAAGCTTTCTTT.

This CDR3 reads CASSFPRSAGADEQFF. Here the CDR3 DNA reads TGTGCCAGCAGTTTCCCCCGGAGCGCAGGGGCCGATGAGCAGTTCTTC. The gene calls are TRBV6-2 or TRBV6-3 and TRBJ2-1; D perhaps matches TRBD1 (6 bases). The CDR3 has 16 residues. Germline CDR1 is MNHEY and CDR2 is SVGEGT. The V end was cut by 4 bases, the J end by 8 bases, with 21 bases between.

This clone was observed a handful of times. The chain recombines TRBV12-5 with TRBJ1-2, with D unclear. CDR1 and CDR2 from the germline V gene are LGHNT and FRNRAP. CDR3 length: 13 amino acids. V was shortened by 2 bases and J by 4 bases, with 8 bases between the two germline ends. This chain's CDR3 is CASGLSRGYGYTF. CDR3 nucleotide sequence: TGTGCTAGTGGTTTGAGTCGCGGCTATGGCTACACCTTC.

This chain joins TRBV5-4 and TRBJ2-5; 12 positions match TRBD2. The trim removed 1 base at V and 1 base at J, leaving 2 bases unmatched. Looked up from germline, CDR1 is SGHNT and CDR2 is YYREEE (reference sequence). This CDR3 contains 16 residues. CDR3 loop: CASSLTSGGIQETQYF. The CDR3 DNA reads TGTGCCAGCAGCTTGACTAGCGGGGGGATCCAAGAGACCCAGTACTTC.

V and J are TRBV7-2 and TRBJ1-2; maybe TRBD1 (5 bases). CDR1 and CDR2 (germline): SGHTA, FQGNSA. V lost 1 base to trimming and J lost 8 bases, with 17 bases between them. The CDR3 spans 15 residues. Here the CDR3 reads CASSLVGGAPWGYTF. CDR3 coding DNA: TGTGCCAGCAGCTTAGTTGGAGGGGCTCCTTGGGGCTACACCTTC.

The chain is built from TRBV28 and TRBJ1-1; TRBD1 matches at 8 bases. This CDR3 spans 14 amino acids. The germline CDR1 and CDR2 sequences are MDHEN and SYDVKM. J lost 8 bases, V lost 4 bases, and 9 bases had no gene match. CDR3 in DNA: TGTGCCAGCAGTTCAGCTCCAGGGGGCGCAGAAGCTTTCTTT. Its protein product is CASSSAPGGAEAFF. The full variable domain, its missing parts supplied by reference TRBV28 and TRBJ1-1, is DVKVTQSSRYLVKRTGEKVFLECVQDMDHENMFWYRQDPGLGLRLIYFSYDVKMKEKGDIPEGYSVSREKKERFSLILESASTNQTSMYLCASSSAPGGAEAFFGQGTRLTVV.

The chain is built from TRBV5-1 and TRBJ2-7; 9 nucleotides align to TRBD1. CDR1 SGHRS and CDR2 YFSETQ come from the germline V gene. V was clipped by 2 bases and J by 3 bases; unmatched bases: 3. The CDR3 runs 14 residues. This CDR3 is CASSLTGGGYEQYF. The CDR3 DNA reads TGCGCCAGCAGCTTAACAGGGGGCGGCTACGAGCAGTACTTC.

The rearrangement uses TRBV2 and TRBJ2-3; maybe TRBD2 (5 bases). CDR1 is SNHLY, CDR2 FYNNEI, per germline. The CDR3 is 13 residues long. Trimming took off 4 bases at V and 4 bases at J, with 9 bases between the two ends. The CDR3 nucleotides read TGTGCCAGCAGTGTGGAGGTTGCAGATACGCAGTATTTT. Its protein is CASSVEVADTQYF.

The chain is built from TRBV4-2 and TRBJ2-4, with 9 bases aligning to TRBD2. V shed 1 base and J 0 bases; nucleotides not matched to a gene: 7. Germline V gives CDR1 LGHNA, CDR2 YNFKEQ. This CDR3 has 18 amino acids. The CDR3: CASSQVGRGGIAKNIQYF. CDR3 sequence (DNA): TGTGCCAGCAGCCAAGTAGGGCGGGGGGGGATAGCCAAAAACATTCAGTACTTC.

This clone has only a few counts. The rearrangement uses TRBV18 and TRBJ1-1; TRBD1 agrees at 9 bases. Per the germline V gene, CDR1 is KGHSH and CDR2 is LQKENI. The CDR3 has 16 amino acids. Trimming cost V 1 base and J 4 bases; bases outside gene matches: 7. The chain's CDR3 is CASSPLIQGASTEAFF. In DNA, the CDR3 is TGTGCCAGCTCACCACTGATACAGGGGGCAAGCACTGAAGCTTTCTTT. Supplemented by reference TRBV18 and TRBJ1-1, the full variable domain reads NAGVMQNPRHLVRRRGQEARLRCSPMKGHSHVYWYRQLPEEGLKFMVYLQKENIIDESGMPKERFSAEFPKEGPSILRIQQVVRGDSAAYFCASSPLIQGASTEAFFGQGTRLTVV.

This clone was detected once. Here the CDR3 reads CAISGRENSPLHF. CDR3 sequence (DNA): TGTGCCATCAGTGGGAGGGAAAATTCACCCCTCCACTTT. The chain is built from TRBV10-3 and TRBJ1-6; D not resolved. V was shortened by 4 bases and J by 7 bases, with 8 bases between the two germline ends. Germline CDR1 ENHRY, CDR2 SYGVKD. This CDR3 has 13 residues.

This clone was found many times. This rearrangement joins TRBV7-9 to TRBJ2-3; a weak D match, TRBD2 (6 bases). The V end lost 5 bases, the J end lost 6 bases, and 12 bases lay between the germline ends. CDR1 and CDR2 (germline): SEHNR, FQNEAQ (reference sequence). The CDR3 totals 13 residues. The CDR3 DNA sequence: TGTGCCAGCAGCCCTTGGGACTCGGATACGCAGTATTTT. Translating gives CASSPWDSDTQYF. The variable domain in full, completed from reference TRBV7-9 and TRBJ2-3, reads DTGVSQNPRHKITKRGQNVTFRCDPISEHNRLYWYRQTLGQGPEFLTYFQNEAQLEKSRLLSDRFSAERPKGSFSTLEIQRTEQGDSAMYLCASSPWDSDTQYFGPGTRLTVL.